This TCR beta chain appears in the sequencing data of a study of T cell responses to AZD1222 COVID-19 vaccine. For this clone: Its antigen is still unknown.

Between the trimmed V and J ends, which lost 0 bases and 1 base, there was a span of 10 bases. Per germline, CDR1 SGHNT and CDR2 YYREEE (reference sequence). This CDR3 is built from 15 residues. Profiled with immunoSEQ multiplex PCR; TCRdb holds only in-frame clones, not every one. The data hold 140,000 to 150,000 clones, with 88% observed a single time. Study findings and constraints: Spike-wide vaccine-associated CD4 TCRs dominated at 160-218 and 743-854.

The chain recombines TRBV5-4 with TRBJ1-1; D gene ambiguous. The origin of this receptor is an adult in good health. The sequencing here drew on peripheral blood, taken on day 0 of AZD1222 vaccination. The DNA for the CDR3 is TGTGCCAGCAGCTTGGACAGTTATACGAACACTGAAGCTTTCTTT. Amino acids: CASSLDSYTNTEAFF.